The clone carrying this T cell receptor beta chain was observed once. No antigen is known for it. The data were taken from a study of blood T cells in healthy people across ages. In the study overall: Capture by template switching was about one barcoded beta molecule per two T cells. Points from the study as a whole: The study regarded diversity estimates from one million T cells as underestimates.

Primed by a sample-barcoded 5' primer and a J-beta primer mix, a second PCR proceeded for about 6 to 12 cycles. Through a template-switch adaptor with 12 random nucleotides, each cDNA molecule received a tag. One entry per CDR3 protein results from TCRdb running MiXCR on the 5' RACE reads. The sample shows about a million distinct CDR3 sequences, less than 45% of them seen only once. Every participating donor contributed around 9.5 milliliters of peripheral blood through a draw. This CDR3 contains 13 residues. Between the trimmed V and J ends, which lost 1 base and 14 bases, there was a span of 17 bases.

The sample comprised blood. The rearrangement links TRBV12-3 or TRBV12-4 to TRBJ1-2, with D possibly being TRBD1 (6 bases). The source is a man between 18 and 35 years old in good health. The CDR3 DNA reads TGTGCCAGCAGTTTAGATGTCGACAGGTTCTTTACCTTC. Translated: CASSLDVDRFFTF.